The sequence of this T cell receptor beta chain was determined in a study of shared clonotypes between healthy human individuals. Study as a whole: Used for every donor were three CD4 naive, three CD4 memory, two CD8 naive and one CD8 memory plate. Study-wide results and limits: Generation probability values for non-shared clonotypes were lower than those for clonotypes shared by all four donors.

V was clipped by 0 bases and J by 4 bases, with 13 bases between them. This CDR3 comprises 15 residues. Looked up from germline, CDR1 is SGHRS and CDR2 is YFSETQ. Clones were sequenced by immunoSEQ multiplex PCR, and TCRdb holds only the in-frame ones, with some missing. The repertoire holds millions of clones, with 85% to 95% as singletons. The investigators split CD4+ cells into a CD45RA+ naive subset and a CD45RA-negative memory subset. Note on this clone: What it recognizes is unknown.

The receptor's source is a man aged 18 to 29 in good health. Sequencing input: naive CD4+ T cells sorted from blood. Documented subset: CD45RA+ positively selected. V and J are TRBV5-1 and TRBJ1-1, with D maybe TRBD1 (6 bases). The CDR3 sequence is CASSLDSGALTEAFF. The CDR3 region has the DNA TGCGCCAGCAGCTTGGATTCGGGGGCGCTCACTGAAGCTTTCTTT.